A single sample gave rise to the 15 T cell receptor beta chains below, sequenced in a study of blood T cell repertoires in COVID-19. Method: immunoSEQ multiplex PCR; TCRdb's copy keeps in-frame clones and lacks some. The sample lists 200,000 to 250,000 clones; around 88% were seen once. Input material: peripheral blood. These receptor sequences come from a young man with active or convalescent COVID-19.

The chain links TRBV19 to TRBJ2-6; D perhaps matches TRBD1 (7 bases). V was clipped by 3 bases and J by 0 bases, with 33 bases between them. Per the germline V gene, CDR1 is LNHDA and CDR2 is SQIVND (reference sequence). The CDR3 loop spans 24 amino acids. CDR3 protein: CASSIFSPPRQGLINNSGANVLTF. In DNA, the CDR3 is TGTGCCAGTAGTATCTTCTCTCCTCCAAGACAGGGACTCATTAATAACTCTGGGGCCAACGTCCTGACTTTC.

A single count supports this clone. The rearrangement uses TRBV5-5 and TRBJ1-4; D perhaps matches TRBD1 (5 bases). CDR3 length: 13 residues. Germline CDR1 reads SGHKS; CDR2 reads YYEKEE (reference sequence). The germline V and J ends were trimmed by 7 bases and 8 bases, with 15 bases remaining between them. The CDR3 DNA sequence: TGTGCCAGCGGCCTAGGGTACAGGGAAAAACTGTTTTTT. It yields the protein CASGLGYREKLFF.

The chain uses TRBV24-1 and TRBJ1-2, with D possibly matching TRBD1 (5 bases). CDR1 is KGHDR and CDR2 is SFDVKD in the germline V gene. The CDR3 has 17 residues. Trimming took off 5 bases at V and 5 bases at J, with 23 bases between the two ends. The CDR3: CATSASPPPQGFYGYTF. CDR3 DNA sequence: TGTGCCACCAGTGCCAGCCCTCCCCCTCAGGGATTTTATGGCTACACCTTC.

The chain carries TRBV6-5 and TRBJ1-1, with TRBD1 matching 7 bases. The CDR3 contains 14 residues. Per germline, CDR1 MNHEY and CDR2 SVGAGI. V lost 5 bases to trimming and J lost 0 bases; unmatched junction nucleotides: 3. The CDR3, as DNA: TGTGCCAGCAGTCCGGGACAGCTGAACACTGAAGCTTTCTTT. Translation: CASSPGQLNTEAFF.

The rearrangement joins TRBV5-1 to TRBJ1-1, with D maybe TRBD1 (5 bases). This CDR3 is built from 14 residues. The V and J ends lost 4 bases and 0 bases respectively, with 10 bases between them. Germline assignment: CDR1 SGHRS and CDR2 YFSETQ. This CDR3 is CASSPQGMNTEAFF. Written as DNA, the CDR3 is TGCGCCAGCAGCCCGCAGGGTATGAACACTGAAGCTTTCTTT. The full variable domain, its missing parts supplied by reference TRBV5-1 and TRBJ1-1, is KAGVTQTPRYLIKTRGQQVTLSCSPISGHRSVSWYQQTPGQGLQFLFEYFSETQRNKGNFPGRFSGRQFSNSRSEMNVSTLELGDSALYLCASSPQGMNTEAFFGQGTRLTVV.

This chain joins TRBV21-1 and TRBJ2-3; the DNA was not compared with TRBD2, the D call given in the table. TRBV21-1 is designated a pseudogene. The CDR3 is 16 amino acids. CDR3 DNA sequence: TGTGCCAGCGCGGCGTACCGGGACTTACGCACAGATACGCAGTATTTT. Translating gives CASAAYRDLRTDTQYF.

The chain couples TRBV7-9 to TRBJ2-7, with D possibly being TRBD1 (6 bases). The CDR3 spans 13 residues. Germline CDR1 SEHNR, CDR2 FQNEAQ (reference sequence). V was pared by 4 bases and J by 4 bases, with 11 bases between. CDR3 sequence reads: CASSSTGGYEQYF. CDR3 nucleotides: TGTGCCAGCAGCTCGACAGGTGGATACGAGCAGTACTTC.

The chain carries TRBV25-1 and TRBJ2-3, with 8 positions matching TRBD1. Losses at the gene ends were 6 bases for V and 4 bases for J; bases not matched to a gene: 6. The CDR3 runs 14 residues. Germline V lookup: CDR1 MGHDK, CDR2 SYGVNS. CDR3 coding DNA: TGTGCCAGCAGACCGGACAGGGCGGCAGATACGCAGTATTTT. This encodes CASRPDRAADTQYF.

J is TRBJ1-1 and V is TRBV5-4; D call uncertain. The CDR3 extends over 14 amino acids. CDR1 is SGHNT, CDR2 YYREEE, per germline (reference sequence). V lost 2 bases to trimming and J lost 0 bases, with 8 bases between them. The CDR3 sequence: CASSFWAVNTEAFF. The CDR3 DNA follows: TGTGCCAGCAGCTTTTGGGCCGTGAACACTGAAGCTTTCTTT.

This sequence joins TRBV24-1 and TRBJ2-3; 11 positions match TRBD1. Germline V gene sequence: CDR1 KGHDR, CDR2 SFDVKD. CDR3 length: 16 residues. Germline trimming cut 3 bases from V and 3 bases from J; bases unmatched to any gene: 4. This CDR3 is CATSDPGTGGTDTQYF. CDR3 DNA sequence: TGTGCCACCAGTGATCCAGGGACAGGGGGGACAGATACGCAGTATTTT.

The chain combines TRBV2 with TRBJ2-5; 11 positions agree with TRBD2. V trimming: 6 bases; J trimming: 1 base; junction bases outside the gene matches: 1. The CDR3 contains 14 residues. Germline lookup yields CDR1 SNHLY and CDR2 FYNNEI. The CDR3 sequence: CASRGTSGQETQYF. The CDR3 nucleotides read TGTGCCAGCAGAGGGACTAGCGGCCAAGAGACCCAGTACTTC.

J is TRBJ2-3 and V is TRBV29-1; TRBD2 agrees at 9 bases. V lost 4 bases and J lost 3; bases outside the gene matches: 5. Germline values: CDR1 SQVTM, CDR2 ANQGSEA. The CDR3 totals 14 residues. CDR3 in amino acids: CSVVGLAPTDTQYF. The DNA of the CDR3 is TGCAGCGTTGTTGGACTAGCGCCGACAGATACGCAGTATTTT.

This rearrangement joins TRBV7-9 to TRBJ1-5; D unresolved. With 1 base removed from V and 5 bases from J, the gap between germline ends came to 9 bases. This CDR3 has 14 residues. CDR1 is SEHNR and CDR2 is FQNEAQ in the germline V gene (reference sequence). The CDR3 sequence is CASSLGGLDQPQHF. CDR3 nucleotides: TGTGCCAGCAGCTTAGGAGGGCTGGATCAGCCCCAGCATTTT.

V is TRBV6-5 and J is TRBJ2-2; TRBD1 matches at 9 bases. CDR3 length: 13 amino acids. The trim removed 6 bases at V and 6 bases at J, leaving 2 bases unmatched. Germline CDR1 and CDR2: MNHEY and SVGAGI. The CDR3 DNA sequence: TGTGCCAGCAGACAGGGGGCAGCCGGGGAGCTGTTTTTT. Protein product: CASRQGAAGELFF.

The rearrangement links TRBV10-3 to TRBJ1-1, with D possibly matching TRBD1 (6 bases). Trimming took off 7 bases at V and 1 base at J, with 10 bases between the two ends. The germline CDR1 and CDR2 sequences are ENHRY and SYGVKD. The CDR3 runs 13 residues. CDR3 DNA: TGTGCCATCACTATGGGACAGAACACTGAAGCTTTCTTT. Protein product: CAITMGQNTEAFF.